This TCR beta chain was identified during a study of T cell repertoires in cytomegalovirus infection. Study-wide context: Well-studied HLA-B-restricted CMV epitopes were used in the study alongside recently identified HLA-C-restricted ones.

Each CDR3 protein gets one entry after TCRdb re-called the reads with MiXCR. The sample lists around 900,000 distinct CDR3 sequences, roughly 30% occurring once. This clonotype has only a few counts. Antigen unknown. The input for sequencing was cultured CD8+ T cells from PBMCs, taken from culture after CMV antigen stimulation. The receptor's source is a human donor in good health (CMV status not recorded). Some clones in this sample may be carry-over from other donors' samples.

CDR3 nucleotides: TGCAGCGTCGTCCCAGGGTTCACCGGGGAGCTGTTTTTT. This translates into CSVVPGFTGELFF. The rearrangement uses TRBV29-1 and TRBJ2-2, with a possible D match to TRBD1 (5 bases). Trimming took 6 bases from V and 4 from J, leaving 12 bases between them. This CDR3 contains 13 residues. CDR1 SQVTM and CDR2 ANQGSEA come from the germline V gene.